The 23 T cell receptor beta chains presented below share a single source sample, sequenced in a study of blood T cells in healthy people across ages. A second PCR of roughly 7 to 11 cycles used a sample-barcoded 5' primer and a J-beta primer mix. Via MiXCR, TCRdb re-called the 5' RACE reads, giving one row per CDR3 protein. The profile shows 1.5 million to 2 million distinct CDR3 sequences, roughly a third of them singletons. Sequenced: blood. These receptors were collected from a woman in her thirties in good health.

This clonotype has only a few counts. The chain has TRBV7-3 and TRBJ2-3; 8 bases fit TRBD1. Germline CDR1 is SGHTA and CDR2 is FQGTGA. The V segment lost 4 bases and the J segment 10 bases; nucleotides outside the gene matches: 7. The CDR3 totals 13 residues. The CDR3 spells CASSSDRGKAQYF. CDR3 nucleotides: TGTGCCAGCAGCTCAGACAGGGGCAAGGCGCAGTATTTT.

This chain's CDR3 is CASSEAGSYGYTF. The CDR3 coding sequence is TGTGCCAGCAGTGAAGCAGGGTCCTATGGCTACACCTTC. The chain is built from TRBV6-1 and TRBJ1-2, with D uncertain. Germline V lookup: CDR1 MNHNS, CDR2 SASEGT. This CDR3 has 13 residues. V lost 0 bases to trimming and J lost 4 bases, with 6 bases between them.

The chain couples TRBV7-9 to TRBJ2-1, with D possibly being TRBD2 (8 bases). The CDR3 loop spans 17 amino acids. Between the trimmed V and J ends, which lost 5 bases and 2 bases, there was a span of 19 bases. The V gene's germline CDR1 is SEHNR and CDR2 FQNEAQ (reference sequence). The CDR3 DNA sequence: TGTGCCAGCAGCACCAGGGGGGCGGGAGGTACCTACAATGAGCAGTTCTTC. It translates to CASSTRGAGGTYNEQFF.

A few counts support this clonotype. This chain joins TRBV28 and TRBJ1-1; D might be TRBD1 (6 bases). This CDR3 is built from 14 residues. Trimming stripped 6 bases from V and 2 bases from J, with 13 bases between. CDR1 is MDHEN, CDR2 SYDVKM, per germline. CDR3 sequence reads: CASRVGTSNTEAFF. The CDR3 region has the DNA TGTGCCAGCAGAGTCGGGACAAGTAACACTGAAGCTTTCTTT.

This clonotype was observed a few times. The chain links TRBV30 to TRBJ2-7; D is unresolved. Germline V gene data show CDR1 as GTSNPN and CDR2 as SVGIG (reference sequence). The ends were cut back, 4 bases at V and 2 bases at J, with 6 bases in the middle. CDR3 length: 11 amino acids. CDR3 bases: TGTGCCTGGAACGCGGCCTACGAGCAGTACTTC. It translates to CAWNAAYEQYF.

As to this clonotype: The conserved final phenylalanine or tryptophan is absent from the CDR3, which likely points to a read error. This sequence joins TRBV4-2 and TRBJ2-3, with 10 bases identical to TRBD2. This CDR3 comprises 15 residues. CDR1 is LGHNA and CDR2 is YNFKEQ in the germline V gene. The V segment lost 3 bases and the J segment 4 bases; nucleotides outside the gene matches: 4. The CDR3 coding sequence is TGTGCCAGCAGCCACTACGGACTAGCGGCAGATACGCAGTATTGT. It is translated as CASSHYGLAADTQYC.

The gene calls are TRBV20-1 and TRBJ2-3; tentative D call: TRBD2 (5 bases). Germline CDR1 reads DFQATT; CDR2 reads SNEGSKA (reference sequence). CDR3 length: 15 residues. The V end was cut by 3 bases, the J end by 2 bases, with 15 bases between. CDR3 amino acids: CSASHAQRNTDTQYF. The DNA for the CDR3 is TGCAGTGCTAGTCATGCCCAGCGGAACACAGATACGCAGTATTTT.

This clonotype has more than one count but fewer than ten. This chain joins TRBV2 and TRBJ2-3, with 14 nucleotides matching TRBD2. CDR1 is SNHLY and CDR2 is FYNNEI in the germline V gene. The CDR3 is 17 amino acids. With 4 bases clipped from V and 5 bases from J, the junction kept 8 bases outside the gene matches. CDR3 nucleotides: TGTGCCAGCAGTGGACTAGCGGGGGGGCCACTGCGAGATACGCAGTATTTT. Translation gives CASSGLAGGPLRDTQYF. The whole variable domain, remainder taken from reference TRBV2 and TRBJ2-3, is EPEVTQTPSHQVTQMGQEVILRCVPISNHLYFYWYRQILGQKVEFLVSFYNNEISEKSEIFDDQFSVERPDGSNFTLKIRSTKLEDSAMYFCASSGLAGGPLRDTQYFGPGTRLTVL.

This clonotype was seen a few times. V usage is TRBV11-1 and J usage is TRBJ1-6; 8 bases are shared with TRBD1. The germline V gene has CDR1 SGHAT and CDR2 FQDESV (reference sequence). V was clipped by 6 bases and J by 7 bases; unmatched bases: 8. This CDR3 is 15 amino acids long. CDR3 residues: CASRGQGLKNSPLHF. The CDR3 DNA follows: TGTGCCAGCAGAGGACAGGGACTAAAGAATTCACCCCTCCACTTT.

The rearrangement uses TRBV5-1 and TRBJ2-1, with TRBD2 identical over 10 bases. V dropped 4 bases and J dropped 8; count of bases not matched to a gene: 6. The CDR3 covers 14 residues. Germline CDR1 is SGHRS and CDR2 is YFSETQ. CDR3 in amino acids: CASSELAGMDEQFF. CDR3 DNA sequence: TGCGCCAGCAGCGAACTAGCGGGAATGGATGAGCAGTTCTTC.

This chain links TRBV11-3 with TRBJ2-5; D is possibly TRBD1 (7 bases). V lost 8 bases and J lost 11, with 27 bases in between. Germline CDR1 and CDR2: SGHNT and YENEEA. The CDR3 length is 15 residues. Here the CDR3 reads CASSSVGQGGSEQYF. DNA of the CDR3: TGTGCCAGCTCCTCGGTCGGGCAGGGGGGATCTGAGCAGTACTTC. The complete variable domain, with remaining parts taken from reference TRBV11-3 and TRBJ2-5, reads EAGVVQSPRYKIIEKKQPVAFWCNPISGHNTLYWYLQNLGQGPELLIRYENEEAVDDSQLPKDRFSAERLKGVDSTLKIQPAELGDSAVYLCASSSVGQGGSEQYFGPGTRLLVL.

This clonotype has ten or more counts. The chain is built from TRBV12-3 or TRBV12-4 and TRBJ2-1; TRBD1 matches at 8 bases. This CDR3 region has 14 residues. Unmatched junction bases numbered 7, after V lost 6 bases and J lost 6 bases. This chain's CDR3 is CASSWTGRSNEQFF. The CDR3 DNA sequence: TGTGCCAGCAGCTGGACAGGGCGGAGCAATGAGCAGTTCTTC.

The chain carries TRBV5-1 and TRBJ2-1; D not resolved. V lost 4 bases to trimming and J lost 4 bases, with 12 bases between them. This CDR3 region has 14 residues. The germline V gene encodes CDR1 SGHRS and CDR2 YFSETQ. This chain's CDR3 is CASSVLSLYNEQFF. The CDR3, as DNA: TGCGCCAGCAGCGTCCTTAGCTTATACAATGAGCAGTTCTTC.

The chain uses TRBV25-1 and TRBJ1-1, with D maybe TRBD1 (5 bases). The CDR3 runs 16 residues. Trimming cost V 3 bases and J 6 bases, with 20 bases left between them. CDR1 and CDR2 (germline): MGHDK, SYGVNS. CDR3 sequence: CASSDRGGTGTAEAFF. The CDR3 DNA follows: TGTGCCAGCAGTGACCGGGGGGGGACTGGGACCGCTGAAGCTTTCTTT.

In this sample, this clonotype turned up a few times. The chain combines TRBV29-1 with TRBJ2-3; TRBD2 might be the D (7 bases). The CDR3 length is 14 residues. Germline V lookup: CDR1 SQVTM, CDR2 ANQGSEA. With 6 bases removed from V and 1 base from J, the gap between germline ends came to 14 bases. CDR3 bases: TGCAGCGTGAAGGGGGGGTCGGGCACAGATACGCAGTATTTT. Translating gives CSVKGGSGTDTQYF.

The chain is built from TRBV6-5 and TRBJ2-5, with D possibly being TRBD2 (7 bases). Germline CDR1 is MNHEY and CDR2 is SVGAGI. The V end lost 0 bases, the J end lost 5 bases, and 13 bases lay between the germline ends. The CDR3 extends over 15 amino acids. This CDR3 reads CASSYSTGRVETQYF. CDR3 nucleotide sequence: TGTGCCAGCAGTTACTCAACAGGGAGGGTGGAGACCCAGTACTTC.

This clonotype was detected many times. The V and J genes are TRBV4-2 and TRBJ2-1; TRBD2 matches 9 bases. Germline trimming cut 8 bases from V and 2 bases from J; bases unmatched to any gene: 4. Germline CDR1 reads LGHNA; CDR2 reads YNFKEQ. The CDR3 has 14 residues. CDR3 protein: CASAASGTYNEQFF. The CDR3 DNA sequence: TGTGCCAGCGCGGCTAGCGGGACCTACAATGAGCAGTTCTTC.

Only a few counts were recorded for this clonotype. The chain carries TRBV20-1 and TRBJ1-2; D uncertain. This CDR3 spans 12 amino acids. V lost 5 bases and J 5 bases, leaving 12 bases between the germline ends. CDR1 is DFQATT and CDR2 is SNEGSKA in the germline V gene (reference sequence). The CDR3 here is CSAFSDGYGYTF. CDR3 bases: TGCAGTGCTTTCTCCGACGGATATGGCTACACCTTC.

V and J are TRBV15 and TRBJ2-1, with a weak D call TRBD1 (5 bases). Trimming took off 0 bases at V and 0 bases at J, with 9 bases between the two ends. The V gene's germline CDR1 is LNHNV and CDR2 YYDKDF (reference sequence). The CDR3 has 16 amino acids. The CDR3 coding sequence is TGTGCCACCAGCAGAGAGGGGCGTGGCTCCTACAATGAGCAGTTCTTC. Protein product: CATSREGRGSYNEQFF.

This clonotype was detected once. At one of its ends the junction is not consistent with the germline gene, which may arise from a read error. This chain links TRBV4-1 with TRBJ2-1; D is ambiguous. CDR1 and CDR2 (germline): MGHRA, YSYEKL. The CDR3 totals 14 residues. This chain's CDR3 is CTSSRLSSYNEQFF. The CDR3, as DNA: TGCACCAGCAGCCGCCTGAGCTCCTACAATGAGCAGTTCTTC.

This clonotype was seen a handful of times. The CDR3 spells CASSQTSGGYGYTF. CDR3 nucleotide sequence: TGTGCCAGCAGTCAAACTTCGGGCGGCTATGGCTACACCTTC. The gene calls are TRBV12-3 or TRBV12-4 and TRBJ1-2; no firm D call. This CDR3 comprises 14 residues. V lost 5 bases and J lost 4, with 14 bases in between.

This chain uses TRBV20-1 with TRBJ2-7; TRBD2 matches 7 bases. Germline CDR1 DFQATT, CDR2 SNEGSKA (reference sequence). The CDR3 has 13 amino acids. V trimming: 6 bases; J trimming: 0 bases; junction bases outside the gene matches: 5. CDR3 nucleotide sequence: TGCAGTGCCCGGGGGGAGGACTCCTACGAGCAGTACTTC. It encodes CSARGEDSYEQYF.

The V and J genes are TRBV12-3 or TRBV12-4 and TRBJ2-7, with unresolved D. V lost 1 base to trimming and J lost 6 bases, with 10 bases between them. This CDR3 is built from 13 residues. The CDR3 coding sequence is TGTGCCAGCAGTTTAGACGGAGTGGGCGAGCAGTACTTC. Its protein is CASSLDGVGEQYF.